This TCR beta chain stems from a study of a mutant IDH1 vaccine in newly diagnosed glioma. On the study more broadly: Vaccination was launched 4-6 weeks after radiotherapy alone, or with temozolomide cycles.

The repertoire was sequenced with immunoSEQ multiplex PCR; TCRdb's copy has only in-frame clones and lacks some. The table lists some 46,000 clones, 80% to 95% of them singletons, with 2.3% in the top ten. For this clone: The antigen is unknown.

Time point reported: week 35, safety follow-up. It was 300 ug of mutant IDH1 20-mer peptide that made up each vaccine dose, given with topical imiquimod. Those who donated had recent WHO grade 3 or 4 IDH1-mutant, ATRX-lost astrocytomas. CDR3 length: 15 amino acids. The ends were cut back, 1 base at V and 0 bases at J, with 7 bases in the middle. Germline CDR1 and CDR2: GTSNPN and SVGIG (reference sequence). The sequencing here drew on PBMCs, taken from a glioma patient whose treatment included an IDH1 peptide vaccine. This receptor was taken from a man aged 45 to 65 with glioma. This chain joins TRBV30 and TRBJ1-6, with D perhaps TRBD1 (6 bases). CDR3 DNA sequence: TGTGCCTGGAGTGAGGACAGCTCCTATAATTCACCCCTCCACTTT. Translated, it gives CAWSEDSSYNSPLHF.